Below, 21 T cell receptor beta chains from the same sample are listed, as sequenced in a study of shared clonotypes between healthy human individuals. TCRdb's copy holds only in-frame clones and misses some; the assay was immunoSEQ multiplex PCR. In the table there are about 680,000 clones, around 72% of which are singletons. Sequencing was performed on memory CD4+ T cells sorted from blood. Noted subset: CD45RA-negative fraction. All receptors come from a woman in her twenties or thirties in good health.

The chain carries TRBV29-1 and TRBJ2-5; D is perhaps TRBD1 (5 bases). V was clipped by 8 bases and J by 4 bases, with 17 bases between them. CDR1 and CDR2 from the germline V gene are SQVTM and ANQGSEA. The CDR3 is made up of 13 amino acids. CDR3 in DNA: TGCAGCTTTCGCCGACAGATGTTAGAGACCCAGTACTTC. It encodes CSFRRQMLETQYF. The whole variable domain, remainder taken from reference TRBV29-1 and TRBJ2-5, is SAVISQKPSRDICQRGTSLTIQCQVDSQVTMMFWYRQQPGQSLTLIATANQGSEATYESGFVIDKFPISRPNLTFSTLTVSNMSPEDSSIYLCSFRRQMLETQYFGPGTRLLVL.

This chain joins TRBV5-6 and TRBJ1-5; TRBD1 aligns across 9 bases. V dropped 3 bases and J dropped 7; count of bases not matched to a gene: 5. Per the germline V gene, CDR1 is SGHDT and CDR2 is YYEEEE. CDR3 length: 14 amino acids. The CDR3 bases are TGTGCCAGCAGCTCTCCGGGACAGGGCCAGCCCCAGCATTTT. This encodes CASSSPGQGQPQHF.

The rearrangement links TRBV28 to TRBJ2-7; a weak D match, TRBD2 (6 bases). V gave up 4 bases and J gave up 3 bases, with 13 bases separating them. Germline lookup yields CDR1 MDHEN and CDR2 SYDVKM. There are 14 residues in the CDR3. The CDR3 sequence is CASSSGGNLYEQYF. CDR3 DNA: TGTGCCAGCAGTTCCGGGGGAAATCTCTACGAGCAGTACTTC.

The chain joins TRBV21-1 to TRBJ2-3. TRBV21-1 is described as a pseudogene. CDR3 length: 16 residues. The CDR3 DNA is TGTGCCAGCAGCAAAGCGCAGGAGATAAGCACAGATACGCAGTATTTT. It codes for CASSKAQEISTDTQYF.

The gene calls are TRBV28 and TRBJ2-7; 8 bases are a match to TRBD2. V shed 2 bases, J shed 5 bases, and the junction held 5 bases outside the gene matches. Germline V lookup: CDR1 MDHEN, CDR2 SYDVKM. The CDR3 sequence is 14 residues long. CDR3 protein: CASSLGGRRNEQYF. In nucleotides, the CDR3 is TGTGCCAGCAGTTTAGGCGGGAGGAGGAACGAGCAGTACTTC.

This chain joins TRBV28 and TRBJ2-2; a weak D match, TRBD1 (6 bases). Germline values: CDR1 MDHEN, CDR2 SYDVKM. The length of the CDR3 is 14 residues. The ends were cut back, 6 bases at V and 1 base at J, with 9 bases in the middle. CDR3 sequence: CASRMDRNTGELFF. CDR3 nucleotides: TGTGCCAGCAGGATGGACAGGAACACCGGGGAGCTGTTTTTT.

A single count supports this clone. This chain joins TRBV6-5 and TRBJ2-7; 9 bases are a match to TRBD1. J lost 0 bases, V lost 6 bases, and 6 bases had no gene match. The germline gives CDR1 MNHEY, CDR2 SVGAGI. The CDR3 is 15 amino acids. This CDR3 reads CASRLDRGASYEQYF. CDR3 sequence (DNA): TGTGCCAGCAGACTAGACAGGGGGGCCTCCTACGAGCAGTACTTC.

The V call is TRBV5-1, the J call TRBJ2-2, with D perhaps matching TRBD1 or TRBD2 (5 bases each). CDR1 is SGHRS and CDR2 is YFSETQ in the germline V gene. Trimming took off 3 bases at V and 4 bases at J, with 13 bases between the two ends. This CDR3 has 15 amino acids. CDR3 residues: CASSSGTAATGELFF. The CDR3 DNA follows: TGCGCCAGCAGCTCCGGGACGGCAGCCACCGGGGAGCTGTTTTTT.

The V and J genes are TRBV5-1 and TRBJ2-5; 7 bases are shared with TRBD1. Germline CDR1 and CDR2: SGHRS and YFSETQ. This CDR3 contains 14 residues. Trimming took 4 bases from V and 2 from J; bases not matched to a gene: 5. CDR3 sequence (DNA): TGCGCCAGCAGCACGCCAGGGGGACAAGAGACCCAGTACTTC. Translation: CASSTPGGQETQYF.

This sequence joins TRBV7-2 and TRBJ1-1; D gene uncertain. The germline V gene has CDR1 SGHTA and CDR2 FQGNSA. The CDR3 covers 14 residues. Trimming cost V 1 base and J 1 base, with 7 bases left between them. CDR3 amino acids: CASSLVGGNTEAFF. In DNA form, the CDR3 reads TGTGCCAGCAGCTTAGTCGGCGGGAACACTGAAGCTTTCTTT. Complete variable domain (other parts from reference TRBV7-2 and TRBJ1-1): GAGVSQSPSNKVTEKGKDVELRCDPISGHTALYWYRQSLGQGLEFLIYFQGNSAPDKSGLPSDRFSAERTGGSVSTLTIQRTQQEDSAVYLCASSLVGGNTEAFFGQGTRLTVV.

CDR3 bases: TGTGCCAGCACGAAGAGGGAACAAGAGACCCAGTACTTC. This encodes CASTKREQETQYF. The rearrangement links TRBV5-4 to TRBJ2-5, with a tentative D call TRBD2 (5 bases). Trimming removed 6 bases at V and 2 bases at J, with 11 bases between. CDR1 SGHNT and CDR2 YYREEE come from the germline V gene (reference sequence). The CDR3 consists of 13 residues.

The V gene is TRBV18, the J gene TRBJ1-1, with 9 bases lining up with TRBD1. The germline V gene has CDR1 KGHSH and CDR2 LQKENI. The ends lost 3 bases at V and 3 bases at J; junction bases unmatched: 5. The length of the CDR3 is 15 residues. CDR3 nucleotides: TGTGCCAGCTCACCCTTAAGACAGGGGGACACTGAAGCTTTCTTT. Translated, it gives CASSPLRQGDTEAFF.

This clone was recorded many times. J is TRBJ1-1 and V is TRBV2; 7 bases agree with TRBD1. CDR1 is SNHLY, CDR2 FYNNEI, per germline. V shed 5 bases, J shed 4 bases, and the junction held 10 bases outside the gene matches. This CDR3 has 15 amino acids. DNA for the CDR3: TGTGCCAGCAGTCCGATGGGGACAGCCGGCACTGAAGCTTTCTTT. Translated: CASSPMGTAGTEAFF. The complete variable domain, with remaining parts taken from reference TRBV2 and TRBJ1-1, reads EPEVTQTPSHQVTQMGQEVILRCVPISNHLYFYWYRQILGQKVEFLVSFYNNEISEKSEIFDDQFSVERPDGSNFTLKIRSTKLEDSAMYFCASSPMGTAGTEAFFGQGTRLTVV.

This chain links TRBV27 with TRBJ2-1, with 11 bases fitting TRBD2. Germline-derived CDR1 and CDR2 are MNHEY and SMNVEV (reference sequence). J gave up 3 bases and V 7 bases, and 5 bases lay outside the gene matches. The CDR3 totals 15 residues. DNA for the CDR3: TGTGCCAGCAACCCGACTAGCGGGGACTACAATGAGCAGTTCTTC. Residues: CASNPTSGDYNEQFF.

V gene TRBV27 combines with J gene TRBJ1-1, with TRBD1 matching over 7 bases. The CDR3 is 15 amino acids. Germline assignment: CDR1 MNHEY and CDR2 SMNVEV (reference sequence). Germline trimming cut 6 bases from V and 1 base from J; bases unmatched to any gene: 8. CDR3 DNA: TGTGCCAGCAGGACCAGGGGGGGGTGGAACACTGAAGCTTTCTTT. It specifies CASRTRGGWNTEAFF.

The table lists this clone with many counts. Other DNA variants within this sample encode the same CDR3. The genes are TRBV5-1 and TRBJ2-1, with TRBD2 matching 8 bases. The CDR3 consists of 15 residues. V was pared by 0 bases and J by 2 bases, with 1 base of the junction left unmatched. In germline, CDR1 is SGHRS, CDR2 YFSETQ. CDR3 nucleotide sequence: TGCGCCAGCAGCTTGGATAGCGGGGCCTACAATGAGCAGTTCTTC. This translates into CASSLDSGAYNEQFF.

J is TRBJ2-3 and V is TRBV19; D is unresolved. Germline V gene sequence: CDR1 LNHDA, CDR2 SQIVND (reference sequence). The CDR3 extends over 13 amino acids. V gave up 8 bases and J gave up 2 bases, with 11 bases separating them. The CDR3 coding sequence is TGTGCCAGTTCTTCAATGTCCACAGATACGCAGTATTTT. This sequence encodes CASSSMSTDTQYF.

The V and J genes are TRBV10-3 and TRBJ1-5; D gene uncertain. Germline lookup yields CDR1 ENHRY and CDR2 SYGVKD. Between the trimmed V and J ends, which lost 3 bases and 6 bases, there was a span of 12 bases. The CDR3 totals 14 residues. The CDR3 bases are TGTGCCATCAGTGAAGGGCCCAGGAGTCAGCCCCAGCATTTT. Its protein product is CAISEGPRSQPQHF.

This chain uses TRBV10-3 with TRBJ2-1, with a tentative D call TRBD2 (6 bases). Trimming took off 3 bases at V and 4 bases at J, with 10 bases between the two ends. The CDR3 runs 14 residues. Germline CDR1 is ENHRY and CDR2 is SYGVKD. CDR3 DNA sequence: TGTGCCATCAGTGATGACGGACTATACAATGAGCAGTTCTTC. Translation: CAISDDGLYNEQFF.

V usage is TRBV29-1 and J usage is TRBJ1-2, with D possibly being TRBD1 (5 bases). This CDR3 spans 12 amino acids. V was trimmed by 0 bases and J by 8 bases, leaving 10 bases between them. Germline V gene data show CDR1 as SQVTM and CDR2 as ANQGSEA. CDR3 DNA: TGCAGCGTTGAAGATCATGGGGGGGGCTACACCTTC. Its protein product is CSVEDHGGGYTF.

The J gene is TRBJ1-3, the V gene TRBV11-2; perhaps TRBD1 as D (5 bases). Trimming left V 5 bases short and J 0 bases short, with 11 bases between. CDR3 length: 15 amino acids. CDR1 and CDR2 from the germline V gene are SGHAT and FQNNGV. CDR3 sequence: CASSTRTFSGNTIYF. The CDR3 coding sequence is TGTGCCAGCAGCACAAGGACATTCTCTGGAAACACCATATATTTT.